These 8 T cell receptor beta chains came from one sample sequenced in a study of CD8 T cells in ankylosing spondylitis listed by TCRdb under 2017. The method behind the library was 5' RACE. Sequencing instrument: Illumina HiSeq 2500. The public sequencing data were trimmed at Q25 with fastp and processed into clonotypes with MiXCR by TCRdb, which kept only in-frame beta chains. Each entry merges the rows of one CDR3 protein and shows their most common DNA and genes. The sample table holds about 240,000 distinct CDR3 sequences, of which roughly a quarter were seen once. 0.6% to 0.75% of the sample belongs to the ten largest clones. The specimen sequenced was blood, either unsorted or a sorted T cell fraction (not recorded which). Receptor source: a male donor with ankylosing spondylitis or in good health (not recorded which).

The chain recombines TRBV5-5 with TRBJ2-7; TRBD1 might be the D (5 bases). Trimming cost V 2 bases and J 3 bases, with 9 bases left between them. This CDR3 is built from 13 residues. CDR1 and CDR2 from the germline V gene are SGHKS and YYEKEE (reference sequence). The CDR3, as DNA: TGTGCCAGCAGCTTCGGACAAAGCTACGAGCAGTACTTC. The encoded protein is CASSFGQSYEQYF.

CDR3 DNA: TGCAGTGCTCCGGAGGAACAGGGGTTCGATACGCAGTATTTT. As protein: CSAPEEQGFDTQYF. The genes are TRBV20-1 and TRBJ2-3; 7 positions agree with TRBD1. CDR1 and CDR2 (germline): DFQATT, SNEGSKA (reference sequence). Trimming took 5 bases from V and 6 from J; bases not matched to a gene: 11. The CDR3 loop spans 14 amino acids.

The rearrangement links TRBV10-3 to TRBJ2-7; D assignment may be TRBD1 or TRBD2 (6 bases each). The V and J ends lost 0 bases and 10 bases respectively, with 13 bases between them. The germline CDR1 and CDR2 sequences are ENHRY and SYGVKD. The CDR3 covers 13 residues. CDR3 residues: CAISESAGGPQYF. In DNA form, the CDR3 reads TGTGCCATCAGTGAGTCTGCCGGGGGCCCTCAGTACTTC.

About this clonotype itself: A read error may produce the germline difference seen at one junction end. The CDR3 is CAISPVMTGTQYF. As DNA, the CDR3 is TGTGCCATCAGCCCCGTGATGACTGGTACGCAGTATTTT. The genes are TRBV4-2 and TRBJ2-3; D is unresolved. The CDR3 spans 13 residues. CDR1 is LGHNA and CDR2 is YNFKEQ in the germline V gene.

This clonotype was picked up many times. The chain links TRBV12-3 or TRBV12-4 to TRBJ2-7; 11 positions agree with TRBD1. V lost 6 bases, J lost 4 bases, and 5 bases stayed unmatched. This CDR3 has 14 amino acids. CDR3: CASSTGTGGYEQYF. CDR3 bases: TGTGCCAGCAGCACCGGGACAGGGGGTTACGAGCAGTACTTC.

This clonotype was detected only a few times. This sequence joins TRBV3-1 and TRBJ1-2, with 9 bases that match TRBD1. The CDR3 has 14 residues. CDR1 LGHDT and CDR2 YNNKEL come from the germline V gene (reference sequence). Trimming took 4 bases from V and 7 from J; bases not matched to a gene: 7. The CDR3 region is CASSPEQGAGGYTF. The CDR3 DNA follows: TGTGCCAGCAGCCCTGAACAGGGGGCAGGTGGCTACACCTTC.

This clonotype has only a few counts. The chain recombines TRBV25-1 with TRBJ2-2, with D perhaps TRBD2 (6 bases). The germline CDR1 and CDR2 sequences are MGHDK and SYGVNS. The CDR3 covers 15 residues. Deletions cut 6 bases from V and 3 bases from J, with 14 bases between. The CDR3 bases are TGTGCCAGCAGGATGAGCGGGCCGTACACCGGGGAGCTGTTTTTT. This translates into CASRMSGPYTGELFF.

The chain combines TRBV7-6 with TRBJ2-5; D is unclear. The CDR3 is 12 amino acids. The germline V gene encodes CDR1 SGHVS and CDR2 FNYEAQ. Trimming stripped 1 base from V and 5 bases from J, with 5 bases between. DNA of the CDR3: TGTGCCAGCAGCTTAGGGGCGGAGACCCAGTACTTC. Amino acids: CASSLGAETQYF.